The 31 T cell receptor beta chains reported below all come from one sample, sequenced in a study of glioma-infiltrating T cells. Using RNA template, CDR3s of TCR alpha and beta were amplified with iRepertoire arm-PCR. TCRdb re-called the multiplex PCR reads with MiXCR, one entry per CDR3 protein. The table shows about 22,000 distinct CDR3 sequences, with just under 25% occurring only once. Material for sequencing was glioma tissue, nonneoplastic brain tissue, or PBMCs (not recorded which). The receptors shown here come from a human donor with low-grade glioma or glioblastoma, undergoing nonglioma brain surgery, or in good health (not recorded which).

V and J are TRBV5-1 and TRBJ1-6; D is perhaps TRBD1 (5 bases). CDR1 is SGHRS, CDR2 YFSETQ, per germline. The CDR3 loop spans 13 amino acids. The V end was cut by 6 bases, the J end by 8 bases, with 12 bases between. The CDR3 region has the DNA TGCGCCAGCACCTCAACGGGGGATTCACCCCTCCACTTT. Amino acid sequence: CASTSTGDSPLHF.

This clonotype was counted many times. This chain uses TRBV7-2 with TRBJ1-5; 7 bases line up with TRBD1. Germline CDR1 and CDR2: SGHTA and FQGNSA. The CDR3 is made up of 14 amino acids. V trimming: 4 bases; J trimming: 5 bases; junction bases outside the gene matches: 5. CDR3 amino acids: CASSSDRNYQPQHF. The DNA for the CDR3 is TGTGCCAGCAGCTCGGACAGGAATTATCAGCCCCAGCATTTT.

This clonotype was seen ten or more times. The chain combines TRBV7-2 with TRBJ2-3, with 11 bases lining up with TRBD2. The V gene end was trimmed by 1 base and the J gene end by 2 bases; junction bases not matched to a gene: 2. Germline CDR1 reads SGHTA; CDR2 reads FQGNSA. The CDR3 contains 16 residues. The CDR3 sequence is CASSLGLAGPTDTQYF. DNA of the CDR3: TGTGCCAGCAGCTTAGGACTAGCGGGGCCCACAGATACGCAGTATTTT.

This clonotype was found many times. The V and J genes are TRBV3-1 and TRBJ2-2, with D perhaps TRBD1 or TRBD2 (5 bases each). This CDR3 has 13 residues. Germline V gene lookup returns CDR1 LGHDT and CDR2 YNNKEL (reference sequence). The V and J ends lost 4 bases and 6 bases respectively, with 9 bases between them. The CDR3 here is CASSLRGAGELFF. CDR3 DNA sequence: TGTGCCAGCAGCCTGAGGGGAGCCGGGGAGCTGTTTTTT. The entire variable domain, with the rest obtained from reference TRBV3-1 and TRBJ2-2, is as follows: DTAVSQTPKYLVTQMGNDKSIKCEQNLGHDTMYWYKQDSKKFLKIMFSYNNKELIINETVPNRFSPKSPDKAHLNLHINSLELGDSAVYFCASSLRGAGELFFGEGSRLTVL.

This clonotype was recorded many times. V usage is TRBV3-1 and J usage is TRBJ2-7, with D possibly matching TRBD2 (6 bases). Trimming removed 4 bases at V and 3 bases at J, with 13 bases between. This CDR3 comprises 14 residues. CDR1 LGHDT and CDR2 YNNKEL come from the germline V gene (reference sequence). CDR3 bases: TGTGCCAGCAGCCGTCTCGCGGGACTCTACGAGCAGTACTTC. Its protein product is CASSRLAGLYEQYF.

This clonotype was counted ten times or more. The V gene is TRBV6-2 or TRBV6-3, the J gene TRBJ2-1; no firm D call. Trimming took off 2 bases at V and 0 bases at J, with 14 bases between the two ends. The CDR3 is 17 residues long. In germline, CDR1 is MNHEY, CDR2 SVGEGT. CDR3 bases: TGTGCCAGCAGTTACGACCCATGGAGAGACTCCTACAATGAGCAGTTCTTC. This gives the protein CASSYDPWRDSYNEQFF.

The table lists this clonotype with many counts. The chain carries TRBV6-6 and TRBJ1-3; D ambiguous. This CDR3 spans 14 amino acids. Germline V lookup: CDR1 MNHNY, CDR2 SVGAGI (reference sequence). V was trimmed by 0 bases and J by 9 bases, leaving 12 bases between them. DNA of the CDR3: TGTGCCAGCAGTTACTCTCTTTGGGAAGGCACCATATATTTT. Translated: CASSYSLWEGTIYF.

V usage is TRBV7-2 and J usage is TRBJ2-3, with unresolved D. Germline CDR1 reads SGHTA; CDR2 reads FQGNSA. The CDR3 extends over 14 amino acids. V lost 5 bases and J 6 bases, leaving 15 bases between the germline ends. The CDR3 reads CASSVVELADTQYF. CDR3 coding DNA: TGTGCCAGCAGCGTGGTGGAACTTGCTGATACGCAGTATTTT.

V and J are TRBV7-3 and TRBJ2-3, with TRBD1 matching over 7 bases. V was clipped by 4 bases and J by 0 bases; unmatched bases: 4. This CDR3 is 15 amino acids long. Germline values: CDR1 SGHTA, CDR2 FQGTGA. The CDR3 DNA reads TGTGCCAGCAGCTCCAGGGGGTTTAGCACAGATACGCAGTATTTT. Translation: CASSSRGFSTDTQYF.

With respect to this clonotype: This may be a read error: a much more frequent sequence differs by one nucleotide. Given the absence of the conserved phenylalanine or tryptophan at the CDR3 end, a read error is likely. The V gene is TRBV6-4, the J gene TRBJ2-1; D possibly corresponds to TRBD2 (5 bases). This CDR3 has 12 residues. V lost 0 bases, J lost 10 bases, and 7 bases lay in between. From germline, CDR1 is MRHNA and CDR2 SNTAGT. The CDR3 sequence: CASSDSGGEQFL. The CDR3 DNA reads TGTGCCAGCAGTGACTCGGGCGGGGAGCAGTTCCTC.

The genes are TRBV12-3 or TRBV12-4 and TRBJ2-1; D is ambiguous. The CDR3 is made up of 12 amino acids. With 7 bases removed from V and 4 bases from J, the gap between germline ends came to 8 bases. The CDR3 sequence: CASTLGYNEQFF. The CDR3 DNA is TGTGCCAGCACTCTTGGGTACAATGAGCAGTTCTTC.

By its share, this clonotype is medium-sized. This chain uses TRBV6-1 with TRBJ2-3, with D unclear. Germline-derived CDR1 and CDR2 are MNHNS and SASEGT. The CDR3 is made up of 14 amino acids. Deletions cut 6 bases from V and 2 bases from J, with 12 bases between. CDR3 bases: TGTGCCAGCAGCGTCGGACGGAACACAGATACGCAGTATTTT. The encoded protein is CASSVGRNTDTQYF.

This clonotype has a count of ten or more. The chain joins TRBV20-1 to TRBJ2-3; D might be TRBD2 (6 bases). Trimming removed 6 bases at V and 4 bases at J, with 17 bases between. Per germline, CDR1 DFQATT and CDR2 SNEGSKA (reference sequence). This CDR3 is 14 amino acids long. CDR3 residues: CSAGLSPSSDTQYF. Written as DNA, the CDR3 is TGCAGTGCGGGACTGTCCCCTAGCTCAGATACGCAGTATTTT.

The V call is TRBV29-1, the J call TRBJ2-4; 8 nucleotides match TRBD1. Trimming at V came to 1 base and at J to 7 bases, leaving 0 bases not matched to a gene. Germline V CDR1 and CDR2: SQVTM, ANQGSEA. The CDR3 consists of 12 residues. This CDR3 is CSVEGQGNIQYF. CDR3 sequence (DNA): TGCAGCGTTGAAGGACAGGGGAACATTCAGTACTTC.

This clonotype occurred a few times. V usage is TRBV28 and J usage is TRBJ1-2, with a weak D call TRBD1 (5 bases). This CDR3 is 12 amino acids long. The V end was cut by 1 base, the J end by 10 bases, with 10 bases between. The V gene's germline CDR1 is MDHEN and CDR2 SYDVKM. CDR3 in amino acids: CASSLSGSDYTF. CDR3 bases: TGTGCCAGCAGTTTATCAGGGTCCGACTACACCTTC.

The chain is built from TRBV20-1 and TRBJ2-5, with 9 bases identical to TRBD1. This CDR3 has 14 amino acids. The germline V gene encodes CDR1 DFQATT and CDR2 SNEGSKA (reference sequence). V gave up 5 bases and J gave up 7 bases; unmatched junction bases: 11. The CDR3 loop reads CSAGDRVGVVTQYF. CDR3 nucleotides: TGCAGTGCTGGGGACAGGGTGGGTGTTGTGACCCAGTACTTC.

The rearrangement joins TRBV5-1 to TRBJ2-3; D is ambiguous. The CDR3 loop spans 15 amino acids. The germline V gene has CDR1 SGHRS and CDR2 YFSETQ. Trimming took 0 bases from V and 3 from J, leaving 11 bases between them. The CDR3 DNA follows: TGCGCCAGCAGCTTGGAATGGGTGGTGACAGATACGCAGTATTTT. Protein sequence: CASSLEWVVTDTQYF.

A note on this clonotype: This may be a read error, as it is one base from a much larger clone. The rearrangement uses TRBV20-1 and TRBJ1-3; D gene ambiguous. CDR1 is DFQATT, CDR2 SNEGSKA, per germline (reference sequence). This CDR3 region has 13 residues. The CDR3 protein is CSAREGSGNTMYF. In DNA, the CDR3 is TGCAGTGCTAGAGAGGGCTCTGGAAACACCATGTATTTT.

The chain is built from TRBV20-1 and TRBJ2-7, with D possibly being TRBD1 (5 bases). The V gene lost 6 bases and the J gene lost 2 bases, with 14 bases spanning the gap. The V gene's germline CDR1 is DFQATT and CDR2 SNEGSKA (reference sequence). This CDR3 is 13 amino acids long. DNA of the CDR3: TGCAGTGCCGGCCCCCAGGGTACCTACGAGCAGTACTTC. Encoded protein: CSAGPQGTYEQYF.

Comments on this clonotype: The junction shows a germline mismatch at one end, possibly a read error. The CDR3 DNA reads TGCGCCAGCAGCCAAGATTATTGGGGCCTTGCTAGCGGGGGAGAGTATGAGCAGTTCTTC. Translation gives CASSQDYWGLASGGEYEQFF. V is TRBV7-9 and J is TRBJ2-1; 10 bases fit TRBD2. The length of the CDR3 is 20 residues. Looked up from germline, CDR1 is SEHNR and CDR2 is FQNEAQ (reference sequence). The complete variable domain, with remaining parts taken from reference TRBV7-9 and TRBJ2-1, reads DTGVSQNPRHKITKRGQNVTFRCDPISEHNRLYWYRQTLGQGPEFLTYFQNEAQLEKSRLLSDRFSAERPKGSFSTLEIQRTEQGDSAMYLCASSQDYWGLASGGEYEQFFGPGTRLTVL.

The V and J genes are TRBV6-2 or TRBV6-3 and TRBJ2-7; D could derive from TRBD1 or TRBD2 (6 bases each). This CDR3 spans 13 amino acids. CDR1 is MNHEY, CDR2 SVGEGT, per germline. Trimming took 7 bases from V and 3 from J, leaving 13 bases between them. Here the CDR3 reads CASNAGQNYEQYF. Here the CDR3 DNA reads TGTGCCAGCAATGCGGGACAAAACTACGAGCAGTACTTC.

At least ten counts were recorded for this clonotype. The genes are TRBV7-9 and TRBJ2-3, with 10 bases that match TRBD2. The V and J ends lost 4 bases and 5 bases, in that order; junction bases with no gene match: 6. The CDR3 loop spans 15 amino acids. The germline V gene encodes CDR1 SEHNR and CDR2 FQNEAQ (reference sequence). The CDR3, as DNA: TGTGCCAGCAGCTGGGCCAGCGGGGGGGGAGATACGCAGTATTTT. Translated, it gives CASSWASGGGDTQYF. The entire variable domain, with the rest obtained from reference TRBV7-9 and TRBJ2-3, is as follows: DTGVSQNPRHKITKRGQNVTFRCDPISEHNRLYWYRQTLGQGPEFLTYFQNEAQLEKSRLLSDRFSAERPKGSFSTLEIQRTEQGDSAMYLCASSWASGGGDTQYFGPGTRLTVL.

CDR3 DNA sequence: TGTGCCACCAGCGACTCCGGGACTAGCACAGATACGCAGTATTTT. It codes for CATSDSGTSTDTQYF. V and J are TRBV24-1 and TRBJ2-3, with D maybe TRBD2 (6 bases). CDR3 length: 15 residues. The V end lost 7 bases, the J end lost 0 bases, and 13 bases lay between the germline ends. CDR1 and CDR2 from the germline V gene are KGHDR and SFDVKD.

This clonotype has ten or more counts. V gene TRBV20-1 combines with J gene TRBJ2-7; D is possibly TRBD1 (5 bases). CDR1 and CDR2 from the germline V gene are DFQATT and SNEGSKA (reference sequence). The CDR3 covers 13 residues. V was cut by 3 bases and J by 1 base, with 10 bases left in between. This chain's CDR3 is CSASLQGSYEQYF. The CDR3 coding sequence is TGCAGTGCTAGCCTCCAGGGTTCCTACGAGCAGTACTTC.

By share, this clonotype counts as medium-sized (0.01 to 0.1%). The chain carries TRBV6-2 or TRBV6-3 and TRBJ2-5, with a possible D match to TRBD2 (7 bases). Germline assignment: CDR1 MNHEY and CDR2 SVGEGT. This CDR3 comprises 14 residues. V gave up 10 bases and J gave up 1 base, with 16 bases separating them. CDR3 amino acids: CATGRRGGQETQYF. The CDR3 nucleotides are TGTGCCACCGGGAGGAGGGGGGGCCAAGAGACCCAGTACTTC.

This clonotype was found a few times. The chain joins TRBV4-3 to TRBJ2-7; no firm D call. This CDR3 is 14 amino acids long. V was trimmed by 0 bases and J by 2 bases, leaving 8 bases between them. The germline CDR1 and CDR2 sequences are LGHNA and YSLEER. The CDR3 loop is CASSQDRGTYEQYF. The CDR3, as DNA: TGCGCCAGCAGCCAAGATCGAGGAACCTACGAGCAGTACTTC.

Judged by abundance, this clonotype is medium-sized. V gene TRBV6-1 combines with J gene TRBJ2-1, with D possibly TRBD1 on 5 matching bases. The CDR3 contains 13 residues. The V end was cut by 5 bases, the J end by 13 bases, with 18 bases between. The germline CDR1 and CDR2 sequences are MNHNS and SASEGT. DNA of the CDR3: TGTGCCAGCAGTTCTCGGGCCGAGACAGTACAGTTCTTC. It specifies CASSSRAETVQFF.

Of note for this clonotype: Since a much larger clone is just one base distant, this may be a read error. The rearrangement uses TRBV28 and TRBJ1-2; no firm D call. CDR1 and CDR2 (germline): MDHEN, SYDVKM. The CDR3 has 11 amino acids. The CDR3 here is CPSSYSYGYTF. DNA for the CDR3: TGTCCCAGCAGTTACTCCTATGGCTACACCTTC.

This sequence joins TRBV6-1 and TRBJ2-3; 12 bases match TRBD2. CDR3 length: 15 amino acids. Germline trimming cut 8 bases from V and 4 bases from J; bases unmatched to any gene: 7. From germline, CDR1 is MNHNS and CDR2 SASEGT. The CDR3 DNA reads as TGTGCCAGCGGAAGACTAGCGGGGGACGCAGATACGCAGTATTTT. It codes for CASGRLAGDADTQYF.

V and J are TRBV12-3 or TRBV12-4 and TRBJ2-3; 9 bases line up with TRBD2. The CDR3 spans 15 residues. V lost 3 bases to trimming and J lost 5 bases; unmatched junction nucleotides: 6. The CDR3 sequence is CASSLGGGARDTQYF. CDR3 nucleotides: TGTGCCAGCAGTTTGGGCGGGGGGGCCAGAGATACGCAGTATTTT.

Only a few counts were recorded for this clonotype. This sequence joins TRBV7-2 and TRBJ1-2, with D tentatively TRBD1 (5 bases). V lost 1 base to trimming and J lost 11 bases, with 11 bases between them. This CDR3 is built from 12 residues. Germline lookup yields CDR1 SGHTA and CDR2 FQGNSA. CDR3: CASSLGPGTYTF. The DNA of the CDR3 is TGTGCCAGCAGCTTAGGCCCCGGGACGTACACCTTC.